The entry that follows covers one T cell receptor beta chain sequence. Researchers sorted participants into cohorts using their self-reported clinical history. Each recovered donor of Cohort 3 presented with two negative PCRs, clearance, or symptom resolution. Trimming left V 7 bases short and J 4 bases short, with 11 bases between. CDR3 length: 12 residues. Germline V CDR1 and CDR2: MDHEN, SYDVKM. Using immunoSEQ multiplex PCR, the repertoire was profiled, and TCRdb retains in-frame clones only, with some absent. The repertoire holds hundreds of thousands of clones, roughly 89% seen once, with approximately 5.5% in the top ten. This entry comes from a study of blood T cell repertoires in COVID-19. Study at large: PBMCs, B-cell-depleted T cells, or T cells were the source of the cDNA or gDNA that made up the material.

The source is a man aged 55-75 years who had recovered from COVID-19. Sequencing was done on a sample of PBMCs or T cells enriched from blood (not recorded which). The J gene is TRBJ2-7, the V gene TRBV28; D unclear. CDR3 sequence: CASMPHSYEQYF. The CDR3 DNA follows: TGTGCCAGCATGCCGCACTCTTACGAGCAGTACTTC.